The 29 T cell receptor beta chains given below trace back to one sample, sequenced in a study of blood T cells in healthy people across ages. A second roughly 6 to 11 cycle PCR used barcoded and J-beta primers. TCRdb ran MiXCR on the 5' RACE reads and lists one entry per CDR3 protein. Of roughly 800,000 distinct CDR3 sequences detected, about 36% appear once; the ten largest clones hold 10% to 15%. The specimen was blood. Receptor source: a man in his late teens or twenties in good health.

The chain carries TRBV9 and TRBJ2-1, with 10 bases matching TRBD1. The junction had 9 bases not matched to a gene; V was cut back by 3 bases and J by 6 bases. Germline loops: CDR1 SGDLS, CDR2 YYNGEE. CDR3 length: 16 amino acids. CDR3 amino acids: CASSGRQGASGNEQFF. The CDR3 DNA is TGTGCCAGCAGCGGACGACAGGGGGCGAGTGGCAATGAGCAGTTCTTC.

The sample holds many counts of this clonotype. The gene calls are TRBV6-5 and TRBJ2-3; weak D call: TRBD1 (5 bases). Trimming left V 5 bases short and J 0 bases short, with 12 bases between. Germline CDR1 is MNHEY and CDR2 is SVGAGI. The CDR3 contains 15 residues. The CDR3 region is CASSRTITSTDTQYF. Written as DNA, the CDR3 is TGTGCCAGCAGTCGGACAATAACTAGCACAGATACGCAGTATTTT.

The chain is built from TRBV3-1 and TRBJ2-5, with D unclear. This CDR3 contains 13 residues. V lost 1 base and J 2 bases, leaving 5 bases between the germline ends. Germline V gene lookup returns CDR1 LGHDT and CDR2 YNNKEL (reference sequence). Here the CDR3 DNA reads TGTGCCAGCAGCCAAGTCGGACAAGAGACCCAGTACTTC. Amino acids: CASSQVGQETQYF.

With respect to this clonotype: Being one base from a much bigger clone, this may be a read error. This rearrangement joins TRBV5-1 to TRBJ2-5; D uncertain. The germline V and J ends were trimmed by 5 bases and 1 base, with 15 bases remaining between them. The CDR3 spans 15 residues. The germline V gene has CDR1 SGHRS and CDR2 YFSETQ. DNA for the CDR3: TGCGCCAGCAGGCTAGGACCATGGGGCCAAGAGACCCAGTACTTC. This codes for CASRLGPWGQETQYF.

The chain is built from TRBV12-3 or TRBV12-4 and TRBJ1-2; maybe TRBD1 (5 bases). V shed 6 bases and J shed 4 bases, with 12 bases lying between them. CDR3 size: 13 residues. The CDR3 region is CASRSGTLYGYTF. The CDR3 coding sequence is TGTGCCAGCAGGTCCGGGACCCTCTATGGCTACACCTTC.

This clonotype was seen only a few times. This rearrangement joins TRBV7-8 to TRBJ2-3, with D possibly TRBD2 on 6 matching bases. Germline CDR1 SGHVS, CDR2 FQNEAQ. V was trimmed by 2 bases and J by 0 bases, leaving 21 bases between them. This CDR3 is 19 amino acids long. CDR3 in DNA: TGTGCCAGCAGCTTATCGGTTTCTCAGGTCGCGGGGAGCACAGATACGCAGTATTTT. This translates into CASSLSVSQVAGSTDTQYF.

The chain recombines TRBV7-6 with TRBJ2-2; D may match TRBD1 or TRBD2 (5 bases each). This CDR3 has 17 amino acids. The germline CDR1 and CDR2 sequences are SGHVS and FNYEAQ. V was pared by 0 bases and J by 4 bases, with 15 bases between. The CDR3 DNA sequence: TGTGCCAGCAGCTTAGCGAGCAAGGGACCGCGCACCGGGGAGCTGTTTTTT. This translates into CASSLASKGPRTGELFF.

This clonotype came up a few times. The chain links TRBV2 to TRBJ2-5, with D maybe TRBD1 (6 bases). The end of the DNA fits TRBJ2-7 better, so the J call may be wrong. Germline V gene lookup returns CDR1 SNHLY and CDR2 FYNNEI. The CDR3 runs to 14 residues. CDR3 sequence: CASSKLQGFNEQYF. For the CDR3, the DNA is TGTGCCAGCAGCAAACTACAGGGATTCAACGAGCAGTACTTC.

This clonotype showed up just a few times. The V call is TRBV6-2 or TRBV6-3, the J call TRBJ2-7; D could derive from TRBD1 or TRBD2 (5 bases each). V lost 5 bases and J lost 2, with 13 bases in between. This CDR3 is 14 amino acids long. In germline, CDR1 is MNHEY, CDR2 SVGEGT. CDR3 residues: CASSHRDGTYEQYF. The CDR3 DNA follows: TGTGCCAGCAGTCACCGGGACGGAACCTACGAGCAGTACTTC.

V is TRBV9 and J is TRBJ2-7, with D uncertain. The CDR3 runs 13 residues. CDR1 and CDR2 (germline): SGDLS, YYNGEE. V was trimmed by 4 bases and J by 3 bases, leaving 11 bases between them. CDR3 region: CASSPTPDYEQYF. Here the CDR3 DNA reads TGTGCCAGCAGCCCAACGCCCGACTACGAGCAGTACTTC.

In its sample, this clonotype was seen many times. This chain uses TRBV20-1 with TRBJ2-3; the D gene is possibly TRBD2 (5 bases). The germline V and J ends were trimmed by 6 bases and 1 base, with 17 bases remaining between them. This CDR3 spans 15 amino acids. CDR1 is DFQATT and CDR2 is SNEGSKA in the germline V gene (reference sequence). The CDR3 region is CSAFAAKLGTDTQYF. The CDR3 DNA sequence: TGCAGTGCCTTCGCCGCAAAACTAGGCACAGATACGCAGTATTTT.

The chain couples TRBV29-1 to TRBJ2-4; D unresolved. This CDR3 spans 11 amino acids. V was clipped by 7 bases and J by 13 bases, with 17 bases between them. From germline, CDR1 is SQVTM and CDR2 ANQGSEA. This chain's CDR3 is CSGKVSFEQYF. DNA for the CDR3: TGCAGCGGCAAAGTCTCTTTTGAGCAGTACTTC.

The chain couples TRBV20-1 to TRBJ2-5; D perhaps matches TRBD1 (5 bases). The germline V and J ends were trimmed by 5 bases and 5 bases, with 15 bases remaining between them. This CDR3 has 13 amino acids. CDR1 DFQATT and CDR2 SNEGSKA come from the germline V gene (reference sequence). Written as DNA, the CDR3 is TGCAGTGCTGGCCCTTTGGGGCGGGAGACCCAGTACTTC. It codes for CSAGPLGRETQYF.

This clonotype was seen at least ten times. Mismatch with germline at one junction end may stem from a read error. The chain joins TRBV12-3 or TRBV12-4 to TRBJ2-7, with D perhaps given as TRBD1 or TRBD2 (5 bases each). CDR3 size: 12 residues. CDR3 sequence (DNA): TGCGCCAGCAGGGACCGAAACTACGAGCAGTACTTC. This sequence encodes CASRDRNYEQYF.

The sample holds a few counts of this clonotype. This chain connects TRBV20-1 to TRBJ1-4, with TRBD1 matching 7 bases. This CDR3 has 16 residues. V trimming: 3 bases; J trimming: 7 bases; junction bases outside the gene matches: 14. Germline lookup yields CDR1 DFQATT and CDR2 SNEGSKA (reference sequence). In nucleotides, the CDR3 is TGCAGTGCTAGCCCGCCCTCGACAGGGCGGGGTGAAAAACTGTTTTTT. This sequence encodes CSASPPSTGRGEKLFF.

This clonotype has more than one count but fewer than ten. This chain joins TRBV20-1 and TRBJ2-5; 7 nucleotides agree with TRBD1. The germline V gene has CDR1 DFQATT and CDR2 SNEGSKA (reference sequence). Trimming at V came to 6 bases and at J to 11 bases, leaving 15 bases not matched to a gene. This CDR3 comprises 13 residues. The CDR3 DNA follows: TGCAGTGCCGACAGGGCTTTCAACAATGAGCAGTACTTC. Translated, it gives CSADRAFNNEQYF.

In this sample, this clonotype turned up once. The rearrangement joins TRBV4-2 to TRBJ1-1, with D possibly TRBD1 on 5 matching bases. CDR3 length: 14 amino acids. Germline CDR1 LGHNA, CDR2 YNFKEQ. V was clipped by 0 bases and J by 7 bases, with 12 bases between them. The CDR3 region is CASSQDTGPLEAFF. CDR3 DNA: TGTGCCAGCAGCCAAGATACGGGGCCTCTTGAAGCTTTCTTT.

The V and J genes are TRBV29-1 and TRBJ2-1, with D perhaps TRBD1 (6 bases). The last part of the DNA fits TRBJ2-7 better; the J call may be wrong. Germline V gene lookup returns CDR1 SQVTM and CDR2 ANQGSEA. This CDR3 spans 16 amino acids. Here the CDR3 DNA reads TGCAGCGTTGATCGGACAGACCTAAGCTCCTACAATGAGCAGTACTTC. This translates into CSVDRTDLSSYNEQYF.

Of note for this clonotype: The final CDR3 position lacks the conserved phenylalanine or tryptophan, pointing to a likely read error. The chain links TRBV4-1 to TRBJ1-1; perhaps TRBD1 as D (6 bases). The CDR3 has 16 residues. With 2 bases removed from V and 5 bases from J, the gap between germline ends came to 18 bases. Germline V lookup: CDR1 MGHRA, CDR2 YSYEKL. The chain's CDR3 is CASSQPSSGAMTEAFY. The CDR3 region has the DNA TGCGCCAGCAGCCAACCCTCTTCGGGGGCAATGACTGAAGCTTTCTAT.

This chain links TRBV27 with TRBJ1-1, with D uncertain. V lost 4 bases and J lost 1, with 10 bases in between. The germline gives CDR1 MNHEY, CDR2 SMNVEV (reference sequence). The CDR3 is 14 amino acids. CDR3 nucleotides: TGTGCCAGCAGTTCGGAGAGTAAGAACACTGAAGCTTTCTTT. Its translation: CASSSESKNTEAFF.

The chain employs TRBV10-3 and TRBJ2-4, with unresolved D. The CDR3 totals 18 residues. Per the germline V gene, CDR1 is ENHRY and CDR2 is SYGVKD. V was pared by 2 bases and J by 0 bases, with 17 bases between. CDR3 DNA: TGTGCCATCAGTGAGGATTTTGACCCCCTGCTAGCCAAAAACATTCAGTACTTC. Translated, it gives CAISEDFDPLLAKNIQYF.

The sample holds a few counts of this clonotype. The chain employs TRBV20-1 and TRBJ2-7; perhaps D is TRBD1 or TRBD2 (5 bases each). This CDR3 is 14 amino acids long. The germline CDR1 and CDR2 sequences are DFQATT and SNEGSKA (reference sequence). Trimming took 2 bases from V and 1 from J, leaving 12 bases between them. CDR3 nucleotide sequence: TGCAGTGCTAGACCTCCGGGACCGTCCTACGAGCAGTACTTC. It codes for CSARPPGPSYEQYF.

This chain uses TRBV5-1 with TRBJ1-3; maybe TRBD1 (5 bases). The germline V gene has CDR1 SGHRS and CDR2 YFSETQ. Trimming left V 3 bases short and J 4 bases short, with 20 bases between. This CDR3 is 17 amino acids long. For the CDR3, the DNA is TGCGCCAGCAGCTCGTCCCCGGACAACCGCCGGGGAAACACCATATATTTT. This codes for CASSSSPDNRRGNTIYF.

This clonotype was seen a handful of times. This chain joins TRBV2 and TRBJ1-4; D gene uncertain. Trimming removed 7 bases from V and 0 bases from J, with 9 bases in between. From germline, CDR1 is SNHLY and CDR2 FYNNEI. There are 14 residues in the CDR3. CDR3 residues: CASKGRSTNEKLFF. The CDR3 region has the DNA TGTGCCAGCAAGGGAAGGTCAACTAATGAAAAACTGTTTTTT.

The sample holds many counts of this clonotype. CDR3 bases: TGTGCCAGCAGCCCCTCGGGACAGGGGTCCTACGAGCAGTACTTC. Protein: CASSPSGQGSYEQYF. The chain is built from TRBV7-9 and TRBJ2-7; TRBD1 matches 10 bases. The CDR3 sequence is 15 residues long. V lost 5 bases to trimming and J lost 1 base; unmatched junction nucleotides: 5. Germline V gene lookup returns CDR1 SEHNR and CDR2 FQNEAQ (reference sequence).

The rearrangement uses TRBV7-2 and TRBJ2-7, with D unresolved. The DNA end favors TRBJ2-5, so the J call may be wrong. The germline V gene has CDR1 SGHTA and CDR2 FQGNSA. This CDR3 spans 13 amino acids. CDR3 sequence reads: CASSLGAKTTQYF. CDR3 in DNA: TGTGCCAGCAGCTTAGGGGCAAAAACGACCCAGTACTTC.

The chain employs TRBV25-1 and TRBJ1-6, with unresolved D. This CDR3 contains 15 residues. Deletions cut 2 bases from V and 1 base from J, with 6 bases between. Germline V gene data show CDR1 as MGHDK and CDR2 as SYGVNS. The CDR3 here is CASSEALSYNSPLHF. The CDR3 nucleotides are TGTGCCAGCAGTGAAGCGTTATCCTATAATTCACCCCTCCACTTT.

The V call is TRBV19, the J call TRBJ2-1, with a possible D match to TRBD2 (6 bases). The CDR3 length is 15 residues. V lost 6 bases and J 6 bases, leaving 18 bases between the germline ends. Per germline, CDR1 LNHDA and CDR2 SQIVND (reference sequence). The CDR3 loop is CASSGGRLEPNEQFF. CDR3 nucleotide sequence: TGTGCCAGTAGCGGAGGGCGACTAGAACCCAATGAGCAGTTCTTC.

In this sample, this clonotype turned up once. This rearrangement joins TRBV20-1 to TRBJ2-1; 8 positions agree with TRBD1. The CDR3 is 15 residues long. Germline loops: CDR1 DFQATT, CDR2 SNEGSKA (reference sequence). The ends lost 1 base at V and 13 bases at J; junction bases unmatched: 15. The CDR3 here is CSARAGMTGEETQFF. The CDR3 nucleotides are TGCAGTGCTAGAGCCGGCATGACAGGGGAAGAGACCCAGTTCTTC.